This T cell receptor beta chain stems from a study of OX40 agonist ivuxolimab in advanced cancers. Some background on the complete study: The costimulatory receptor OX40 (CD134) was targeted by ivuxolimab, a fully human IgG2 agonistic monoclonal antibody. Of the approximately 53 patients in dose escalation, 19 had hepatocellular carcinoma, around 15 had melanoma, 9 had renal cell carcinoma and 9 had head and neck cancer. Partial responses were achieved by three dose-escalation patients, of whom one had hepatocellular carcinoma and two had cutaneous melanoma. Peripheral TCRbeta sequencing aimed to test whether ivuxolimab altered TCR sequence diversity and caused clonal T-cell expansion. Patients were allowed to have had prior anti-PD-1, anti-PD-L1 or anti-CTLA-4 therapy, and around 37% of the dose-escalation patients had previously received checkpoint inhibitors. The monotherapy dose-escalation portion (N ≈ 52 patients) of the phase I ivuxolimab trial is reported in the paper. A male proportion of under 85% and a mean age of around 60 years, ranging from about 23 to 90, were recorded for the dose-escalation cohort. Intravenous ivuxolimab was administered to patients every 2 weeks at six dose levels: 0.01, 0.1, 0.3, 1.5, 3 and 10 mg/kg.

Including cysteine and phenylalanine, the CDR3 has 13 amino acids. Only the CDR3 part of the read is kept: 39 bases, read in frame from the first base. Based on the germline V gene, the CDR1 and CDR2 sequences are SQVTM and ANQGSEA. V is cut back by 4 bases and J by 3 bases, with 2 bases in the junction unmatched. To sequence the TCRbeta CDR3 region, genomic DNA was isolated from the sorted cells. The immunoSEQ Assay was used for sequencing of TCRbeta CDR3 regions. Sourced from immuneACCESS, this table was stored by TCRdb with only in-frame sequences that have V and J called. A share of the clones is absent; for the studies checked, an unresolved V gene accounts for under half, and the remainder has no known explanation. The sample has 90,000 to 100,000 clones on record, 91% of them singletons. Around 2.5% of the sample belongs to the ten largest clones. Patients with autoimmune disease history or receiving systemic immunosuppression were excluded from the trial. Peripheral blood for TCR sequencing was collected from all dose cohorts at baseline, on cycle 4 day 1, and on cycle 7 day 1. The samples were drawn from a first-in-human, open-label, multicenter phase I dose-escalation trial of ivuxolimab. Adults with locally advanced or metastatic melanoma, renal cell carcinoma, hepatocellular carcinoma or head and neck squamous cell carcinoma were enrolled in the trial. Before TCR sequencing, CD4+ T cells and CD8+ T cells from peripheral blood were sorted into separate populations.

In regard to this clone: What antigen it recognizes has not been identified. No qualities accompany the bases; no much larger clone lies one base away.

Broader findings and caveats from the paper: Which antigens the clonally expanded peripheral T cells were specific for was not determined. At doses from 0.1 to 3.0 mg/kg, clonal expansion was seen in both CD4+ and CD8+ blood T cells between baseline and week 6. Partial responders in the 0.1-3.0 mg/kg groups had among the lowest normalized peripheral clonal expansion, especially among CD8+ T cells. Low levels of normalized T-cell clonal expansion were also seen in some patients who did not respond. After ivuxolimab, expanded clones were on average more numerous among CD8+ T cells than among CD4+ T cells.

The sample in question was CD4+ or CD8+ T cells sorted from blood, obtained in a trial of the OX40 agonist ivuxolimab. The TCR comes from an adult with an advanced solid tumor such as melanoma, head and neck, liver or kidney cancer. The rearrangement combines TRBV29-1 with TRBJ2-2; 7 bases in the middle match TRBD1. The DNA sequence is given as TGCAGCGTTGGGGGACAGTACACCGGGGAGCTGTTTTTT. This yields the protein CSVGGQYTGELFF.